The entry below describes one T cell receptor (beta chain). Sequenced by immunoSEQ multiplex PCR; TCRdb stores in-frame clones only, minus some. The sample holds over 75,000 clones, around four fifths seen once. This record belongs to a study of control samples from healthy donors and cancer patients. V was cut by 11 bases and J by 2 bases, with 10 bases left in between. This CDR3 comprises 13 residues. Germline loops: CDR1 SEHNR, CDR2 FQNEAQ (reference sequence). The clonotype originates from a man younger than 45 in good health. The chain couples TRBV7-9 to TRBJ2-6; D unclear. The sequenced material came from blood. CDR3 amino acids: CAGSEAGANVLTF. For the CDR3, the DNA is TGTGCCGGGTCAGAGGCTGGGGCCAACGTCCTGACTTTC.